This T cell receptor beta chain stems from a study of OX40 agonist ivuxolimab in advanced cancers. About the study: Patients received intravenous ivuxolimab every 2 weeks at 0.01 to 10 mg/kg. Treatment received earlier with anti-PD-1, anti-PD-L1 or anti-CTLA-4 agents was allowed, and around 36% had some.

The study's findings and limits: There were also nonresponders showing low normalized T-cell clonal expansion.

The method was immunoSEQ multiplex PCR; TCRdb's version includes in-frame clones alone and lacks a portion of them. The sample contains approximately 65,000 clones, under 95% of which appear only once. Blood draws occurred at baseline, cycle 4 day 1, and cycle 7 day 1. In this sample, this clone turned up a few times. Its specificity is unknown. The CDR3 spans 13 residues. Looked up from germline, CDR1 is SNHLY and CDR2 is FYNNEI. Between the trimmed V and J ends, which lost 2 bases and 5 bases, there was a span of 7 bases. This clonotype was obtained from an adult with an advanced solid tumor such as melanoma, head and neck, liver or kidney cancer. The sequencing here drew on CD4+ or CD8+ T cells sorted from blood, taken in a trial of the OX40 agonist ivuxolimab. The chain joins TRBV2 to TRBJ1-5; D ambiguous. In DNA, the CDR3 is TGTGCCAGCAGTGAAAGGTGGGATCAGCCCCAGCATTTT. It translates to CASSERWDQPQHF.